This T cell receptor beta chain was documented in a study of shared clonotypes between healthy human individuals. Findings and caveats of the study: Shared across a few donors were roughly 5% of the naive CD4 clonotypes. Compared with clonotypes that all four donors shared, non-shared clonotypes had lower generation probabilities.

CDR1 and CDR2 from the germline V gene are LNHDA and SQIVND (reference sequence). Deletions cut 3 bases from V and 3 bases from J, with 12 bases between. The CDR3 extends over 14 amino acids. On this clone: Its antigen remains unidentified.

This was a deep-level run. TCRdb's copy holds only in-frame clones and misses some; the assay was immunoSEQ multiplex PCR. Altogether about 2.3 million clones are present, 80% to 95% being singletons, with the ten largest covering about 0.41%. Donation came from healthy HIV-negative adults that had no recent acute infections or vaccinations. The chain has TRBV19 and TRBJ2-7; D is perhaps TRBD1 (6 bases). Input material: naive CD4+ T cells from PBMCs. This sample's subset: CD45RA+ positively selected. This receptor was taken from a man aged 18 to 35 in good health. Some clones in this sample may be carry-over from other donors' samples. CDR3 sequence: CASSIGGKGYEQYF. The CDR3 bases are TGTGCCAGTAGTATTGGGGGCAAGGGCTACGAGCAGTACTTC.